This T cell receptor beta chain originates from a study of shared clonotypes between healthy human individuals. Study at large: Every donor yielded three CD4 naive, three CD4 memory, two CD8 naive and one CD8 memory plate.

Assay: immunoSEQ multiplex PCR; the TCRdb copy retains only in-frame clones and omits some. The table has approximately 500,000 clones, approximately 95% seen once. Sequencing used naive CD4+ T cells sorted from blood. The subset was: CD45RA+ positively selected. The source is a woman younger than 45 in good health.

The chain's CDR3 is CASREGLGVVGQPQHF. CDR3 nucleotide sequence: TGTGCCAGCAGAGAGGGGTTAGGGGTTGTTGGGCAGCCCCAGCATTTT. The gene calls are TRBV2 and TRBJ1-5; TRBD1 is a possible D gene (5 bases). Trimming removed 6 bases from V and 7 bases from J, with 22 bases in between. The CDR3 consists of 16 residues. Germline CDR1 reads SNHLY; CDR2 reads FYNNEI.